The TCR beta chain under discussion was sequenced for a study of cytomegalovirus exposure and HLA in healthy donors. Study-level results: Relative to the roughly 690-donor mean, N-insertions were reportedly fewer in an Asian-associated ancestry cluster in a later analysis. Testing in vitro showed a few CMV-associated chains specific for CMV antigens. Likely technical artifact: a cluster of highly shared sequence variants.

PCR involved 60 Vbeta and 13 Jbeta primers. In the authors' workflow: There were 80 million to 95 million unique TCR beta chains by a later count, and approximately 12 million of them were shared. The protocol was immunoSEQ multiplex PCR, while the TCRdb copy is restricted to in-frame clones and leaves out a portion. V, J and clone size derive from that table, while D and trimming were established from the DNA sequence. Of about 130,000 clones in the sample, approximately 77% were seen once. This CDR3 is built from 14 residues. Trimming took off 11 bases at V and 1 base at J, with 15 bases between the two ends. CDR1 and CDR2 (germline): LNHDA, SQIVND (reference sequence). To note about this clone: Its specificity is unknown.

Source material: PBMCs. This sequence originates from a young man in good health and CMV-seronegative. The chain employs TRBV19 and TRBJ1-5; D call uncertain. The CDR3 sequence is CASQLAGSNQPQHF. The CDR3, as DNA: TGTGCCTCCCAACTTGCCGGGAGCAATCAGCCCCAGCATTTT.